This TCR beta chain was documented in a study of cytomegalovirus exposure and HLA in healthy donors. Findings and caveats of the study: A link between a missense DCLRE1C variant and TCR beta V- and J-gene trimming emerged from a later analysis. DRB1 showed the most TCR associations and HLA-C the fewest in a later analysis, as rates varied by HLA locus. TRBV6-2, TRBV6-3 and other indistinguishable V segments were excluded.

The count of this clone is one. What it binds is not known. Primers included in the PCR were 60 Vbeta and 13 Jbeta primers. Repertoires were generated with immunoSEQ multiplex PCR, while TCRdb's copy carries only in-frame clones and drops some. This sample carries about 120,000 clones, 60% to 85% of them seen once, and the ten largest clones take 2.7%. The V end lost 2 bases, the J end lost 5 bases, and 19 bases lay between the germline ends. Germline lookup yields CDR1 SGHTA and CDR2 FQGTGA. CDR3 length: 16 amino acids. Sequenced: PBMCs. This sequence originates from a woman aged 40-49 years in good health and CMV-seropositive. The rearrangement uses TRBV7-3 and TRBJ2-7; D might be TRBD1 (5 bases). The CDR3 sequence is CASSLPQAGRKDEQYF. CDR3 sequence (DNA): TGTGCCAGCAGCTTACCCCAGGCAGGGCGGAAGGACGAGCAGTACTTC.